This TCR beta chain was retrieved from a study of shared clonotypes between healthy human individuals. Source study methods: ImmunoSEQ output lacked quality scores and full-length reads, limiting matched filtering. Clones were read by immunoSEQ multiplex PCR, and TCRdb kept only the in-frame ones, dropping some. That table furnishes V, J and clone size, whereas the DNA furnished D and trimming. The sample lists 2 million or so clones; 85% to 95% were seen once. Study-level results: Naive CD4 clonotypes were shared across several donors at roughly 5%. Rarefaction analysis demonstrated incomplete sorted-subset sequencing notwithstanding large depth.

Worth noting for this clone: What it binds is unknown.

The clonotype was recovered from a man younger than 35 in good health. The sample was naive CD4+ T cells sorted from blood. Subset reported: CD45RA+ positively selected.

CDR3 coding DNA: TGCGCCAGCAGGAGAGGGGCTGAGGGCTACACCTTC. It yields the protein CASRRGAEGYTF. J is TRBJ1-2 and V is TRBV5-1; possible D gene TRBD1, 5 bases. Germline CDR1 SGHRS, CDR2 YFSETQ. V was shortened by 5 bases and J by 8 bases, with 13 bases between the two germline ends. The CDR3 is 12 residues long.